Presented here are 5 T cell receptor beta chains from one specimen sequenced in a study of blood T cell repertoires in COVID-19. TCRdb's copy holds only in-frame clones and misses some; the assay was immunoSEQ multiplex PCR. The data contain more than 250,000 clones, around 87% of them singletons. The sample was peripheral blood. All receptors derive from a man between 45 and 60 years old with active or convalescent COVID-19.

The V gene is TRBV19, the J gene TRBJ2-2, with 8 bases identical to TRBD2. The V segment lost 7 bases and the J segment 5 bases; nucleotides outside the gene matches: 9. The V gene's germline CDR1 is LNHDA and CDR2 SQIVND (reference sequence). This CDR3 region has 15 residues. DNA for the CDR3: TGTGCCAGTACCAGGGGACTAGTACGAACCGGGGAGCTGTTTTTT. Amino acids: CASTRGLVRTGELFF.

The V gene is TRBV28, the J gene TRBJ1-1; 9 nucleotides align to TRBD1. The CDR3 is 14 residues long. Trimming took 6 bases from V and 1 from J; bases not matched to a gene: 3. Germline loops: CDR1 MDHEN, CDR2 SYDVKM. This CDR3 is CASSLTGGNTEAFF. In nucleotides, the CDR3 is TGTGCCAGCAGCCTGACAGGGGGGAACACTGAAGCTTTCTTT.

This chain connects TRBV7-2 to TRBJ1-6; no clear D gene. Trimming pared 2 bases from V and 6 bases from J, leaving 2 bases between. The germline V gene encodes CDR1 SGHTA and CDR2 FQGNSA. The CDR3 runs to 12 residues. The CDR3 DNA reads TGTGCCAGCAGCTTACTTAATTCACCCCTCCACTTT. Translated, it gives CASSLLNSPLHF.

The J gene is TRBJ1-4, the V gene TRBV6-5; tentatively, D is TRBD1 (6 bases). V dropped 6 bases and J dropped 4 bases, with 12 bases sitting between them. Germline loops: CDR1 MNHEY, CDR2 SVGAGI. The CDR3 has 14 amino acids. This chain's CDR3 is CASRVQGFNEKLFF. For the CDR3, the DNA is TGTGCCAGCAGGGTCCAGGGGTTTAATGAAAAACTGTTTTTT.

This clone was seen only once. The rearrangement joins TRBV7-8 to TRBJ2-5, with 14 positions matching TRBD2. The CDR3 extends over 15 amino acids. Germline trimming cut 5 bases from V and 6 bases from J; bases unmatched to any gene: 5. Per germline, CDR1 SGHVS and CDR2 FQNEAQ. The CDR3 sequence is CASSVGLAGVKTQYF. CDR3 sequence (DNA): TGTGCCAGCAGCGTGGGACTAGCGGGGGTTAAGACCCAGTACTTC.